This TCR beta chain was sequenced during a study of graft-versus-host responses after intestinal transplantation. Study-level background: Transplant types were multivisceral, liver-intestinal, or isolated intestinal. Findings and caveats of the study: Early declines in HvG clones that occurred post-transplant were associated with peak circulating GvH clone levels.

Turning to this clone: No antigen is known for it.

This table comes from immunoSEQ multiplex PCR, and its TCRdb copy is limited to in-frame clones, with some not included. This repertoire shows 70,000 to 95,000 clones, approximately 92% found once; its top ten account for 1.1%. The clonotype was recovered from a human donor who was the organ donor for an intestinal transplant. Specimen: unstimulated CD8+ T cells sorted from spleen or lymph node cells, collected before transplant.

CDR3 loop: CASSLDRGDYQPQHF. CDR3 DNA sequence: TGTGCCAGCAGCCTGGACAGGGGGGATTACCAGCCCCAGCATTTT. This chain connects TRBV28 to TRBJ1-5; 10 bases align to TRBD1. Germline V gene lookup returns CDR1 MDHEN and CDR2 SYDVKM. Trimming removed 6 bases from V and 7 bases from J; junction bases left unmatched: 9. The length of the CDR3 is 15 residues.